This TCR beta chain was captured by sequencing in a study of blood T cell repertoires in COVID-19. Sequencing was performed with immunoSEQ multiplex PCR; in TCRdb, only in-frame clones are kept and a portion is missing. Among about 200,000 clones, approximately 84% were seen once, and the ten largest hold around 5%. There are a few counts of this clone. Sequenced material: peripheral blood. The receptor was derived from a woman aged 80 or over with acute or convalescent COVID-19.

CDR3 sequence reads: CATSPGSGNTIYF. The CDR3 bases are TGTGCCACCAGTCCCGGCTCTGGAAACACCATATATTTT. V and J are TRBV24-1 and TRBJ1-3; D is undetermined. CDR1 is KGHDR, CDR2 SFDVKD, per germline. V lost 6 bases, J lost 0 bases, and 5 bases lay in between. The CDR3 loop spans 13 amino acids.